These 12 T cell receptor beta chains were sequenced from one sample in a study of control samples from healthy donors and cancer patients. Sequencing was performed with immunoSEQ multiplex PCR; in TCRdb, only in-frame clones are kept and a portion is missing. The profile shows roughly 27,000 clones, roughly 88% of them singletons. Sequencing used PBMCs. Receptors were obtained from a man between 45 and 60 years old with lung cancer.

This clone has a single count. V is TRBV7-2 and J is TRBJ2-3; 8 nucleotides align to TRBD1. This CDR3 spans 14 amino acids. V shed 5 bases and J 2 bases; nucleotides not matched to a gene: 3. The germline V gene has CDR1 SGHTA and CDR2 FQGNSA. In DNA, the CDR3 is TGTGCCAGCAGCCGGGACAGGACCACAGATACGCAGTATTTT. This translates into CASSRDRTTDTQYF.

The gene calls are TRBV21-1 and TRBJ2-7. TRBV21-1 is a listed pseudogene. The CDR3 is 15 residues long. The CDR3 DNA is TGTGCCAGCAGCGTGAACTTGGGGGGCCCCTACGAGCAGTACTTC. This translates into CASSVNLGGPYEQYF.

This sequence joins TRBV5-6 and TRBJ2-5, with TRBD1 identical over 7 bases. From germline, CDR1 is SGHDT and CDR2 YYEEEE. This CDR3 region has 16 residues. The junction had 11 bases not matched to a gene; V was cut back by 4 bases and J by 2 bases. The CDR3 bases are TGTGCCAGCAGCACTCCTCTACAGGGGCGACAAGAGACCCAGTACTTC. This codes for CASSTPLQGRQETQYF.

This chain connects TRBV28 to TRBJ1-2; the D gene is possibly TRBD1 (6 bases). The V gene's germline CDR1 is MDHEN and CDR2 SYDVKM. The CDR3 runs to 13 residues. V dropped 4 bases and J dropped 6 bases, with 12 bases sitting between them. The CDR3: CASSYTGMDGYTF. The CDR3 DNA reads TGTGCCAGCAGTTATACAGGGATGGATGGCTACACCTTC.

The CDR3 region is CASSLTPESGNTIYF. The CDR3 nucleotides read TGTGCCAGCTCACTGACGCCGGAATCTGGAAACACCATATATTTT. The chain carries TRBV18 and TRBJ1-3; D unclear. CDR3 length equals 15 residues. V lost 4 bases, J lost 1 base, and 11 bases lay in between. CDR1 and CDR2 from the germline V gene are KGHSH and LQKENI.

This clone was picked up one time. The chain combines TRBV30 with TRBJ2-7; D not resolved. CDR1 GTSNPN and CDR2 SVGIG come from the germline V gene (reference sequence). CDR3 length equals 14 residues. V dropped 0 bases and J dropped 3 bases, with 12 bases sitting between them. This chain's CDR3 is CAWSVPQNYYEQYF. CDR3 DNA sequence: TGTGCCTGGAGTGTACCCCAGAACTACTACGAGCAGTACTTC.

This clone was observed a single time. This CDR3 is also generated by other DNA sequences in the sample. The chain links TRBV5-5 to TRBJ1-5, with no clear D. Germline V gives CDR1 SGHKS, CDR2 YYEKEE (reference sequence). V was cut by 0 bases and J by 6 bases, with 7 bases left in between. There are 13 residues in the CDR3. CDR3 coding DNA: TGTGCCAGCAGCTTGGCCCCTCCTCAGCCCCAGCATTTT. Translation gives CASSLAPPQPQHF.

This clone was counted a single time. This sequence joins TRBV28 and TRBJ1-2, with D unresolved. CDR1 is MDHEN and CDR2 is SYDVKM in the germline V gene. This CDR3 contains 13 residues. The V gene lost 3 bases and the J gene lost 5 bases, with 10 bases spanning the gap. The CDR3 is CASSLGSPYGYTF. The CDR3 DNA follows: TGTGCCAGCAGTTTGGGTTCTCCTTATGGCTACACCTTC.

This chain's CDR3 is CASRKPGHPYEQYF. In nucleotides, the CDR3 is TGTGCCAGCAGAAAACCGGGACACCCCTACGAGCAGTACTTC. The chain is built from TRBV21-1 and TRBJ2-7; TRBD1, the D gene given by the table, was not confirmed from the DNA. TRBV21-1 counts as a pseudogene. The CDR3 extends over 14 amino acids.

CDR3 DNA sequence: TGTGCCAGCAGTTTGACAGGGGATAATTCACCCCTCCACTTT. Amino acid sequence: CASSLTGDNSPLHF. The V gene is TRBV27, the J gene TRBJ1-6; 8 nucleotides line up with TRBD1. Germline loops: CDR1 MNHEY, CDR2 SMNVEV (reference sequence). The trim removed 3 bases at V and 5 bases at J, leaving 0 bases unmatched. The CDR3 loop spans 14 amino acids.

This sequence joins TRBV7-2 and TRBJ2-1; 9 bases map to TRBD1. This CDR3 contains 14 residues. The V segment lost 6 bases and the J segment 4 bases; nucleotides outside the gene matches: 4. Germline V gives CDR1 SGHTA, CDR2 FQGNSA. In DNA form, the CDR3 reads TGTGCCAGCAGAGGGACAGGGAATTACAATGAGCAGTTCTTC. Encoded protein: CASRGTGNYNEQFF.

The gene calls are TRBV19 and TRBJ2-3, with TRBD1 identical over 8 bases. CDR1 and CDR2 (germline): LNHDA, SQIVND (reference sequence). The CDR3 totals 17 residues. Unmatched junction bases numbered 11, after V lost 4 bases and J lost 2 bases. The CDR3 sequence: CASSSPQGEKVTDTQYF. Here the CDR3 DNA reads TGTGCCAGTAGTAGCCCACAGGGGGAGAAGGTCACAGATACGCAGTATTTT.